This is a list of T cell receptor beta chains from one sample in a study of shared clonotypes between healthy human individuals. Measured with immunoSEQ multiplex PCR; TCRdb has only the in-frame clones, and not every one. Here the sample spans some 2.4 million clones, approximately 94% being singletons. Sequenced sample: naive CD4+ T cells from PBMCs. All receptors come from a man aged 18 to 29 in good health. Some clones in this sample may be carry-over from other donors' samples. CDR3s include the opening cysteine and the closing phenylalanine or tryptophan. D genes are given only for firm matches. Not every row has a clone size; where given, it reads once, few, many or a size class.

j_call cdr3_length v_call clone_size d_call cdr3_aa cdr3_nt
TRBJ2-3 13 TRBV28 - - CASSQPSTDTQYF TGTGCCAGCTCACAGCCATCCACAGATACGCAGTATTTT
TRBJ2-5 17 TRBV4-1 - - CASSQGLRGWDQETQYF TGCGCCAGCAGCCAAGGGCTTCGCGGGTGGGACCAAGAGACCCAGTACTTC
TRBJ2-1 16 TRBV11-3 - TRBD1 CASSSQFRGPNNEQFF TGTGCCAGCAGTTCGCAATTCAGGGGGCCGAACAATGAGCAGTTCTTC
TRBJ2-3 15 TRBV19 - TRBD2 CASSRGGLAGDTQYF TGTGCCAGTTCCCGGGGGGGACTAGCGGGGGATACGCAGTATTTT
TRBJ2-1 19 TRBV7-9 - TRBD1 CASSPRFPDRGRSDNEQFF TGTGCCAGCAGCCCCCGTTTCCCGGACAGGGGGCGTTCGGACAATGAGCAGTTCTTC
TRBJ2-5 16 TRBV7-9 - TRBD1 CASSYLGTGGPETQYF TGTGCCAGCAGCTACCTAGGGACAGGGGGACCAGAGACCCAGTACTTC
TRBJ2-7 12 TRBV28 - TRBD2 CASRGGAHEQYF TGTGCCAGCCGGGGGGGCGCACACGAGCAGTACTTC
TRBJ2-7 20 TRBV4-1 - TRBD2 CASSQGYLPGLAGVRNEQYF TGCGCCAGCAGCCAAGGATACCTACCGGGACTAGCGGGAGTGCGTAACGAGCAGTACTTC
TRBJ2-1 17 TRBV7-2 once - CASSLVSGTPFYNEQFF TGTGCCAGCAGCTTAGTATCCGGGACCCCATTCTACAATGAGCAGTTCTTC
TRBJ2-4 17 TRBV27 - TRBD1 CASRERQGALAKNIQYF TGTGCCAGCAGGGAAAGGCAGGGGGCCCTAGCCAAAAACATTCAGTACTTC
TRBJ1-5 15 TRBV9 - - CASSLDSNSNQPQHF TGTGCCAGCAGCTTGGACAGCAATAGCAATCAGCCCCAGCATTTT
TRBJ2-2 14 TRBV7-9 once TRBD2 CAIQTSGNTGELFF TGTGCCATACAGACTAGCGGGAACACCGGGGAGCTGTTTTTT
TRBJ2-7 14 TRBV6-5 - - CASSSGQGRLEQYF TGTGCCAGCAGTTCGGGGCAGGGTCGTCTCGAGCAGTACTTC
TRBJ2-7 14 TRBV5-4 - TRBD2 CASSSGLRAYEQYF TGTGCCAGCAGCTCGGGACTAAGGGCCTACGAGCAGTACTTC
TRBJ2-1 20 TRBV5-1 - TRBD2 CASSSRRGLAGASSYNEQFF TGCGCCAGCAGCTCTCGACGAGGACTAGCGGGGGCAAGCTCCTACAATGAGCAGTTCTTC
TRBJ2-7 15 TRBV5-1 - TRBD1 CASSPRTGGAAEQYF TGCGCCAGCAGCCCTAGGACAGGGGGCGCGGCCGAGCAGTACTTC
TRBJ2-1 14 TRBV4-3 once - CASSQVVRGGEQFF TGCGCCAGCAGCCAAGTAGTGAGGGGGGGTGAGCAGTTCTTC
TRBJ1-5 10 TRBV20-1 - - CSALGRLQHF TGCAGTGCCCTCGGACGCCTTCAGCATTTT
TRBJ2-7 14 TRBV7-9 - - CATQPGQDSYEQYF TGTGCCACGCAACCGGGACAAGACTCCTACGAGCAGTACTTC
TRBJ1-2 11 TRBV6-5 - - CASSQNHRYTF TGTGCCAGCTCACAGAATCACCGCTACACCTTC
TRBJ2-1 14 TRBV12-5 - - CASGLVGSYNEQFF TGTGCTAGTGGTTTGGTAGGCAGCTACAATGAGCAGTTCTTC
TRBJ1-2 14 TRBV5-5 - - CASSLAAELYGYTF TGTGCCAGCAGCTTGGCGGCAGAACTCTATGGCTACACCTTC
TRBJ1-3 15 TRBV6-6 - - CASSDRSLSGNTIYF TGTGCCAGCAGTGATAGGAGCCTCTCTGGAAACACCATATATTTT
TRBJ2-1 15 TRBV27 - TRBD1 CASSWGQGVYNEQFF TGTGCCAGCAGTTGGGGACAGGGGGTCTACAATGAGCAGTTCTTC
TRBJ2-1 16 TRBV7-3 - TRBD2 CASSFLPPGGGNEQFF TGTGCCAGCAGCTTTTTGCCCCCGGGAGGCGGAAATGAGCAGTTCTTC
TRBJ2-7 13 TRBV4-2 - - CASSLTGSYEQYF TGTGCCAGCAGTCTTACGGGCTCCTACGAGCAGTACTTC
TRBJ2-7 11 TRBV20-1 - - CSARDYRDQYF TGCAGTGCTAGAGATTACCGGGATCAGTACTTC
TRBJ1-1 11 TRBV20-1 - - CSAPKPGGAFF TGCAGTGCTCCCAAACCTGGGGGAGCTTTCTTT
TRBJ2-3 13 TRBV7-6 - - CASSLAVMDTQYF TGTGCCAGCAGCTTAGCGGTGATGGATACGCAGTATTTT
TRBJ2-7 13 TRBV5-1 - - CASSLAGPYEQYF TGCGCCAGCAGCTTGGCCGGGCCCTACGAGCAGTACTTC
TRBJ2-2 15 TRBV28 - - CASSTGSAGTGELFF TGTGCCAGCAGCACCGGGTCGGCAGGAACCGGGGAGCTGTTTTTT
TRBJ2-3 16 TRBV29-1 - TRBD2 CSVEGTSGLSTDTQYF TGCAGCGTTGAAGGGACTAGCGGGCTCTCCACAGATACGCAGTATTTT
TRBJ2-3 14 TRBV30 - - CAWRMIGPPNTQYF TGTGCCTGGAGGATGATCGGACCCCCAAATACGCAGTATTTT
TRBJ2-7 15 TRBV6-6 - TRBD1 CASSYSRQGTYEQYF TGTGCCAGCAGTTACTCGAGACAGGGGACCTACGAGCAGTACTTC
TRBJ2-3 16 TRBV9 - - CASTRDSPTSTDTQYF TGTGCCAGCACCCGGGACTCTCCAACTAGCACAGATACGCAGTATTTT
TRBJ1-6 13 TRBV2 - - CASSERGESPLHF TGTGCCAGCAGTGAAAGGGGCGAGTCACCCCTCCACTTT
TRBJ2-5 12 TRBV5-8 - - CASSLGRETQYF TGTGCCAGCAGCTTGGGGCGAGAGACCCAGTACTTC
TRBJ2-1 13 TRBV5-6 - TRBD2 CASSLERGNEQFF TGTGCCAGCAGCTTGGAGCGGGGTAATGAGCAGTTCTTC
TRBJ2-5 12 TRBV6-5 - - CASRNRAETQYF TGTGCCAGCAGAAATCGGGCAGAGACCCAGTACTTC
TRBJ2-7 13 TRBV7-2 - - CASGLANSYEQYF TGTGCCTCGGGGCTAGCGAACTCCTACGAGCAGTACTTC
TRBJ2-7 17 TRBV6-1 - - CASSEVATGLLSYEQYF TGTGCCAGCAGTGAAGTGGCTACAGGGCTCCTCTCCTACGAGCAGTACTTC
TRBJ2-3 15 TRBV6-6 - - CASSYLASSTDTQYF TGTGCCAGCAGTTACCTGGCGTCTAGCACAGATACGCAGTATTTT
TRBJ2-3 14 TRBV7-3 - - CASSRGWGTDTQYF TGTGCCAGCAGCCGTGGCTGGGGGACAGATACGCAGTATTTT
TRBJ2-1 15 TRBV10-3 - - CAISESGGSYNEQFF TGTGCCATCAGTGAGTCTGGCGGCTCCTACAATGAGCAGTTCTTC
TRBJ2-7 19 TRBV5-1 - - CASSTLTGTRGRGSYEQYF TGCGCCAGCAGCACACTTACCGGGACAAGGGGACGAGGGTCCTACGAGCAGTACTTC
TRBJ1-4 14 TRBV10-1 once TRBD1 CASSEGQEPEKLFF TGCGCCAGCAGTGAAGGACAGGAGCCTGAAAAACTGTTTTTT
TRBJ2-5 14 TRBV9 - - CASSVRVHGETQYF TGTGCCAGCAGCGTCAGGGTTCATGGAGAGACCCAGTACTTC